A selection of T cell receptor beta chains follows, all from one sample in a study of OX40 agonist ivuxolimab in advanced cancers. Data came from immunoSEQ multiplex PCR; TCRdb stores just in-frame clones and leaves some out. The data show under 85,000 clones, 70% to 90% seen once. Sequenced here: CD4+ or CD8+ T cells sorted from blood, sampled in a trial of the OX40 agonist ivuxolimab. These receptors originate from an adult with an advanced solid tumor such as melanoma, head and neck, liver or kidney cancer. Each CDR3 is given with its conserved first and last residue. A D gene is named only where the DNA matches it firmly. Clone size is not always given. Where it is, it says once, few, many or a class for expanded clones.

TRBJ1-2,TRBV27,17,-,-,CASSSHLNGRGADGYTF,TGTGCCAGCAGTTCCCATCTAAATGGGCGGGGCGCGGATGGCTACACCTTC
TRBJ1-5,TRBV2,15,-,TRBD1,CASGEDRGGNQPQHF,TGTGCCAGCGGTGAAGACAGGGGAGGCAATCAGCCCCAGCATTTT
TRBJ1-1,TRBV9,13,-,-,CASSRVMNTEAFF,TGTGCCAGCAGCCGTGTCATGAACACTGAAGCTTTCTTT
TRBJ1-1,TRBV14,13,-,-,CASSSYRRTEAFF,TGTGCCAGCAGTTCCTACAGGAGGACTGAAGCTTTCTTT
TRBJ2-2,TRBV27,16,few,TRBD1,CASSWGGQGLAGELFF,TGTGCCAGCAGTTGGGGGGGACAGGGGTTGGCCGGGGAGCTGTTTTTT
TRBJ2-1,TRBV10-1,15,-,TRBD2,CASSSGTSGYNEQFF,TGCGCCAGCAGCTCCGGGACTAGTGGATACAATGAGCAGTTCTTC
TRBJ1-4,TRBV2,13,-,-,CASNLGTNEKLFF,TGTGCCTCAAACCTGGGAACTAATGAAAAACTGTTTTTT
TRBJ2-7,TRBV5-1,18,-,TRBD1,CASSFRDRGNSLPYEQYF,TGCGCCAGCAGCTTCCGGGACAGGGGGAATTCCCTCCCCTACGAGCAGTACTTC
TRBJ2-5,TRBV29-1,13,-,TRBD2,CSVSGAGRETQYF,TGCAGCGTCTCCGGGGCCGGGAGGGAGACCCAGTACTTC
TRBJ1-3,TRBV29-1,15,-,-,CSVEIEGTTKGTIYF,TGCAGCGTTGAAATTGAGGGGACAACCAAAGGCACCATATATTTT
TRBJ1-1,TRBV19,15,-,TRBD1,CASSLPGQGPAEAFF,TGTGCCAGTAGTCTACCGGGACAGGGCCCCGCTGAAGCTTTCTTT
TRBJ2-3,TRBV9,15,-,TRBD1,CASSVAGGGTDTQYF,TGTGCCAGCAGCGTGGCAGGGGGTGGCACAGATACGCAGTATTTT
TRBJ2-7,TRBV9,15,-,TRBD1,CASSSNVGTAKEQYF,TGTGCCAGCAGCTCCAACGTAGGGACAGCGAAAGAGCAGTACTTC
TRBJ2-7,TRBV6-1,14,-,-,CASSEVPESYEQYF,TGTGCCAGCAGTGAAGTTCCAGAAAGCTACGAGCAGTACTTC
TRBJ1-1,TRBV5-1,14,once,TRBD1,CASSLGQPNTEAFF,TGCGCCAGCAGCCTGGGACAGCCGAACACTGAAGCTTTCTTT
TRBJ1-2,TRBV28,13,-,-,CASSSVWSYGYTF,TGTGCCAGCAGTTCGGTTTGGAGCTATGGCTACACCTTC
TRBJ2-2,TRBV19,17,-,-,CASSISGWQGYTGELFF,TGTGCCAGTAGTATAAGTGGTTGGCAGGGGTACACCGGGGAGCTGTTTTTT
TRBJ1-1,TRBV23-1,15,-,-,CASSQRCQVDTEAFF,TGCGCCAGCAGTCAACGGTGCCAGGTGGACACTGAAGCTTTCTTT
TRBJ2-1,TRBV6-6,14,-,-,CASSSDRLNNEQFF,TGTGCCAGCAGTTCGGACAGACTTAACAATGAGCAGTTCTTC
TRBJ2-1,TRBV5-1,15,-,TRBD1,CASSLVTGGRNEQFF,TGCGCCAGCAGCTTGGTCACAGGGGGCCGTAATGAGCAGTTCTTC
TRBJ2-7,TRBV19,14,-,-,CASSIAGDSYEQYF,TGTGCCAGTAGTATAGCGGGGGACTCCTACGAGCAGTACTTC
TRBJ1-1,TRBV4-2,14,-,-,CASSQEGGSTEAFF,TGTGCCAGCAGTCAAGAGGGTGGCAGCACTGAAGCTTTCTTT
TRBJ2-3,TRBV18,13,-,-,CASSPGTTDTQYF,TGTGCCAGCTCACCCGGGACCACAGATACGCAGTATTTT
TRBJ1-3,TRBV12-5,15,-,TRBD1,CASASDRGEGNTIYF,TGTGCTAGTGCCTCGGACAGGGGGGAGGGAAACACCATATATTTT
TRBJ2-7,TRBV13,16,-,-,CASSPLMSRGSYEQYF,TGTGCCAGCAGCCCCCTAATGTCCCGGGGATCATACGAGCAGTACTTC
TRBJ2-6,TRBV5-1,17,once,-,CASSPGTFSSGANVLTF,TGCGCCAGCAGCCCCGGGACATTCTCCTCTGGGGCCAACGTCCTGACTTTC
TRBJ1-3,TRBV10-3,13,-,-,CAISGERRNTIYF,TGTGCCATCAGTGGAGAACGGCGGAACACCATATATTTT
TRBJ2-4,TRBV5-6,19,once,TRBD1,CASSLAGVGTGAAKNIQYF,TGTGCCAGCAGCTTGGCGGGAGTGGGGACAGGGGCGGCCAAAAACATTCAGTACTTC
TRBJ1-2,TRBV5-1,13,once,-,CASSLVGAGGYTF,TGCGCCAGCAGCTTGGTAGGGGCTGGTGGCTACACCTTC